These 24 T cell receptor beta chains were all obtained from the same sample, sequenced in a study of low-dose radiotherapy and immunotherapy resistance in tumors. Time point given: before trial treatment. TRAV- and TRBV-specific primers primed first-strand cDNA, covering alpha and beta chains. TCRs were amplified for 20 to 25 PCR cycles with a constant-region primer and V-primer adapter. TCRdb processed the reads anew with MiXCR; each CDR3 protein has one entry. The table shows about 82,000 distinct CDR3 sequences, with 18% occurring only once. The material sequenced was PBMCs, taken before treatment. The receptors come from a male donor with prostate cancer.

This clonotype was picked up many times. The chain carries TRBV29-1 and TRBJ1-1, with TRBD1 identical over 9 bases. After removal of 3 bases from V and 2 bases from J, the junction contained 4 bases not matched to a gene. CDR1 is SQVTM, CDR2 ANQGSEA, per germline. The CDR3 is made up of 14 amino acids. CDR3 amino acids: CSVDWGQGNTEAFF. CDR3 nucleotides: TGCAGCGTTGATTGGGGACAGGGAAACACTGAAGCTTTCTTT.

There are a few counts of this clonotype. A read error may explain this, as a much larger clone is one base away. The CDR3 spells CASSVDTTNEKLFF. CDR3 bases: TGTGCCAGCAGTGTGGACACAACTAATGAAAAACTGTTTTTT. This rearrangement joins TRBV6-2 or TRBV6-3 to TRBJ1-4; tentative D call: TRBD1 (5 bases). The CDR3 has 14 amino acids. V lost 5 bases, J lost 0 bases, and 7 bases lay in between. Germline assignment: CDR1 MNHEY and CDR2 SVGEGT.

This clonotype was seen many times. V and J are TRBV9 and TRBJ1-3; D is possibly TRBD1 (6 bases). Between the trimmed V and J ends, which lost 2 bases and 2 bases, there was a span of 14 bases. Germline CDR1 is SGDLS and CDR2 is YYNGEE. The CDR3 is 16 residues long. The CDR3 DNA sequence: TGTGCCAGCAGCGTGTCTGCCGGACAGACTGGAAACACCATATATTTT. Translation: CASSVSAGQTGNTIYF. Full variable domain (missing parts from reference TRBV9 and TRBJ1-3): DSGVTQTPKHLITATGQRVTLRCSPRSGDLSVYWYQQSLDQGLQFLIQYYNGEERAKGNILERFSAQQFPDLHSELNLSSLELGDSALYFCASSVSAGQTGNTIYFGEGSWLTVV.

A note on this clonotype: One base away lies a much larger clone, so this may be a sequencing read error. The V gene is TRBV7-3, the J gene TRBJ1-1; D uncertain. Looked up from germline, CDR1 is SGHTA and CDR2 is FQGTGA. This CDR3 has 13 amino acids. CDR3 nucleotide sequence: TGTGCCAGCAGCTTAGCGATGAACACTGAAACTTTCTTT. Translation: CASSLAMNTETFF.

This clonotype appeared many times. The chain links TRBV10-2 to TRBJ1-2, with D tentatively TRBD1 (5 bases). The CDR3 runs 15 residues. Germline CDR1 and CDR2: WSHSY and SAAADI. Between the trimmed V and J ends, which lost 0 bases and 4 bases, there was a span of 12 bases. The CDR3 loop reads CASSESRQSLYGYTF. The CDR3 nucleotides read TGCGCCAGCAGTGAGTCGCGACAGTCTCTCTATGGCTACACCTTC.

On this clonotype itself: With only one base between it and a far larger clone, this is likely a read error. The J gene is TRBJ2-7, the V gene TRBV5-5; possible D gene TRBD1, 5 bases. V was clipped by 0 bases and J by 7 bases, with 14 bases between them. Looked up from germline, CDR1 is SGHKS and CDR2 is YYEKEE (reference sequence). The CDR3 totals 14 residues. DNA of the CDR3: TGTGCCAGCAGCTTGGGACAGACCTACAATGAGCAGTACTTC. This translates into CASSLGQTYNEQYF.

A word on this clonotype: A far larger clone is one nucleotide away, so this likely arose from a read error. V gene TRBV9 combines with J gene TRBJ2-1; 9 nucleotides line up with TRBD1. The V gene's germline CDR1 is SGDLS and CDR2 YYNGEE. V shed 0 bases, J shed 10 bases, and the junction held 5 bases outside the gene matches. The CDR3 totals 14 residues. The CDR3 sequence: CASSVVDRGYEQFF. The CDR3 DNA reads TGTGCCAGCAGCGTAGTGGACAGGGGTTACGAGCAGTTCTTC. The complete variable domain, with remaining parts taken from reference TRBV9 and TRBJ2-1, reads DSGVTQTPKHLITATGQRVTLRCSPRSGDLSVYWYQQSLDQGLQFLIQYYNGEERAKGNILERFSAQQFPDLHSELNLSSLELGDSALYFCASSVVDRGYEQFFGPGTRLTVL.

This clonotype was seen at least ten times. The chain has TRBV27 and TRBJ2-3; D is unclear. Per germline, CDR1 MNHEY and CDR2 SMNVEV (reference sequence). The CDR3 covers 13 residues. With 4 bases removed from V and 4 bases from J, the gap between germline ends came to 9 bases. CDR3 sequence (DNA): TGTGCCAGCAGTTCCTCTTTTGCAGATACGCAGTATTTT. It translates to CASSSSFADTQYF.

This clonotype was observed many times. This rearrangement joins TRBV3-1 to TRBJ2-7; D may be TRBD2 (6 bases). V was pared by 3 bases and J by 0 bases, with 9 bases between. Germline CDR1 and CDR2: LGHDT and YNNKEL (reference sequence). CDR3 length: 14 amino acids. CDR3: CASSQGTGSYEQYF. The DNA for the CDR3 is TGTGCCAGCAGCCAGGGGACTGGCTCCTACGAGCAGTACTTC.

About this clonotype: Given a far larger clone just one base away, this is likely a sequencing read error. The chain couples TRBV6-5 to TRBJ2-2, with TRBD2 matching 8 bases. V lost 6 bases to trimming and J lost 2 bases; unmatched junction nucleotides: 8. Germline lookup yields CDR1 MNHEY and CDR2 SVGAGI. This CDR3 contains 16 residues. CDR3 protein: CASSPLGGANTGELFF. The CDR3 DNA sequence: TGTGCCAGCAGCCCCCTCGGGGGGGCTAACACCGGGGAGCTGTTTTTT.

The sample holds many counts of this clonotype. The genes are TRBV7-2 and TRBJ2-5; TRBD2 matches 10 bases. The CDR3 loop spans 16 amino acids. The junction had 8 bases not matched to a gene; V was cut back by 1 base and J by 6 bases. Germline V CDR1 and CDR2: SGHTA, FQGNSA. The CDR3 region is CASSLGPSGGSKTQYF. The CDR3 DNA is TGTGCCAGCAGCTTAGGGCCTAGCGGGGGTTCGAAGACCCAGTACTTC.

This clonotype was counted many times. The chain is built from TRBV29-1 and TRBJ2-7; D gene uncertain. Germline V gene lookup returns CDR1 SQVTM and CDR2 ANQGSEA. V was trimmed by 4 bases and J by 3 bases, leaving 10 bases between them. The CDR3 length is 12 residues. The CDR3 here is CSVVKGRYEQYF. For the CDR3, the DNA is TGCAGCGTTGTGAAGGGCCGCTACGAGCAGTACTTC.

Many counts were recorded for this clonotype. The chain combines TRBV4-2 with TRBJ2-3, with 12 bases lining up with TRBD2. Germline V gene lookup returns CDR1 LGHNA and CDR2 YNFKEQ. This CDR3 has 16 amino acids. Germline trimming cut 5 bases from V and 3 bases from J; bases unmatched to any gene: 6. CDR3 sequence: CASSNLAGGSTDTQYF. The CDR3 DNA is TGTGCCAGCAGCAACCTAGCGGGAGGGAGTACAGATACGCAGTATTTT.

This clonotype appeared many times. The J gene is TRBJ2-6, the V gene TRBV7-9; no clear D. This CDR3 contains 18 residues. The germline V gene has CDR1 SEHNR and CDR2 FQNEAQ (reference sequence). With 2 bases removed from V and 2 bases from J, the gap between germline ends came to 16 bases. This CDR3 reads CASSLLGIELTGANVLTF. CDR3 DNA: TGTGCCAGCAGCTTATTAGGGATAGAATTGACTGGGGCCAACGTCCTGACTTTC.

Ten or more counts support this clonotype. The gene calls are TRBV6-5 and TRBJ1-3; TRBD1 might be the D (5 bases). V gave up 10 bases and J gave up 0 bases, with 13 bases separating them. The germline gives CDR1 MNHEY, CDR2 SVGAGI. The CDR3 has 14 amino acids. The CDR3 loop is CATRQPISGNTIYF. The CDR3 DNA is TGTGCCACACGACAGCCAATCTCTGGAAACACCATATATTTT.

In this sample, this clonotype turned up many times. The V and J genes are TRBV27 and TRBJ2-1; TRBD2 matches 9 bases. The CDR3 runs to 20 residues. V trimming: 5 bases; J trimming: 6 bases; junction bases outside the gene matches: 23. Germline-derived CDR1 and CDR2 are MNHEY and SMNVEV (reference sequence). CDR3 DNA sequence: TGTGCCAGCAGTAATACCGGGACTAGCAGAATATCTTCAGGACGCAATGAGCAGTTCTTC. Translating it yields CASSNTGTSRISSGRNEQFF.

This clonotype was seen many times. V usage is TRBV7-9 and J usage is TRBJ2-4, with D possibly TRBD1 on 6 matching bases. CDR1 and CDR2 from the germline V gene are SEHNR and FQNEAQ (reference sequence). The CDR3 sequence is 14 residues long. Trimming took 5 bases from V and 1 from J, leaving 9 bases between them. This chain's CDR3 is CASSVTGAKNIQYF. The CDR3 region has the DNA TGTGCCAGCAGCGTCACAGGGGCCAAAAACATTCAGTACTTC.

In its sample, this clonotype was seen once. V gene TRBV5-6 combines with J gene TRBJ1-5, with TRBD1 identical over 11 bases. Trimming cost V 2 bases and J 10 bases; bases outside gene matches: 11. CDR1 is SGHDT, CDR2 YYEEEE, per germline. This CDR3 contains 16 residues. Here the CDR3 DNA reads TGTGCCAGCAGCTTAGGGACAGGGGGAGAAGGTCAACCCCAGCATTTT. Translated, it gives CASSLGTGGEGQPQHF.

The chain is built from TRBV7-3 and TRBJ2-1; TRBD2 matches 10 bases. The CDR3 runs to 16 residues. Germline V gene lookup returns CDR1 SGHTA and CDR2 FQGTGA. V trimming: 3 bases; J trimming: 5 bases; junction bases outside the gene matches: 7. The CDR3 reads CASSFAPSGGHNEQFF. In DNA, the CDR3 is TGTGCCAGCAGCTTTGCCCCTAGCGGGGGTCACAATGAGCAGTTCTTC.

This clonotype was counted at least ten times. The V call is TRBV9, the J call TRBJ2-3; the D is unclear. Germline CDR1 SGDLS, CDR2 YYNGEE. The CDR3 is 16 residues long. Trimming removed 0 bases from V and 1 base from J, with 12 bases in between. CDR3 in amino acids: CASSVGSVHRTDTQYF. The DNA of the CDR3 is TGTGCCAGCAGCGTAGGTTCGGTGCACCGCACAGATACGCAGTATTTT.

This clonotype was observed many times. V is TRBV9 and J is TRBJ2-5, with D hard to call. The CDR3 is 13 amino acids. Trimming removed 0 bases from V and 2 bases from J, with 5 bases in between. Germline V lookup: CDR1 SGDLS, CDR2 YYNGEE. The CDR3: CASSVGQQETQYF. Here the CDR3 DNA reads TGTGCCAGCAGCGTAGGTCAGCAAGAGACCCAGTACTTC.

The J gene is TRBJ2-1, the V gene TRBV4-3; TRBD2 matches 10 bases. The trim removed 2 bases at V and 5 bases at J, leaving 6 bases unmatched. This CDR3 has 16 residues. Germline CDR1 is LGHNA and CDR2 is YSLEER. CDR3 in amino acids: CASSQKLAGLHNEQFF. DNA for the CDR3: TGCGCCAGCAGCCAAAAACTAGCGGGGCTACACAATGAGCAGTTCTTC.

This clonotype has ten or more counts. The chain employs TRBV18 and TRBJ2-3; 7 bases match TRBD2. The CDR3 covers 14 residues. Germline assignment: CDR1 KGHSH and CDR2 LQKENI. Trimming cost V 2 bases and J 6 bases; bases outside gene matches: 5. CDR3 in amino acids: CASSPGAGVDTQYF. As DNA, the CDR3 is TGTGCCAGCTCACCAGGCGCGGGAGTGGATACGCAGTATTTT.

This clonotype was seen repeatedly, ten times or more. The chain employs TRBV12-3 or TRBV12-4 and TRBJ1-1; TRBD1 is a possible D gene (6 bases). This CDR3 comprises 14 residues. The V end lost 5 bases, the J end lost 5 bases, and 15 bases lay between the germline ends. This CDR3 reads CASSPPGGRTEAFF. The CDR3 DNA reads TGTGCCAGCAGTCCTCCTGGGGGGCGGACTGAAGCTTTCTTT.